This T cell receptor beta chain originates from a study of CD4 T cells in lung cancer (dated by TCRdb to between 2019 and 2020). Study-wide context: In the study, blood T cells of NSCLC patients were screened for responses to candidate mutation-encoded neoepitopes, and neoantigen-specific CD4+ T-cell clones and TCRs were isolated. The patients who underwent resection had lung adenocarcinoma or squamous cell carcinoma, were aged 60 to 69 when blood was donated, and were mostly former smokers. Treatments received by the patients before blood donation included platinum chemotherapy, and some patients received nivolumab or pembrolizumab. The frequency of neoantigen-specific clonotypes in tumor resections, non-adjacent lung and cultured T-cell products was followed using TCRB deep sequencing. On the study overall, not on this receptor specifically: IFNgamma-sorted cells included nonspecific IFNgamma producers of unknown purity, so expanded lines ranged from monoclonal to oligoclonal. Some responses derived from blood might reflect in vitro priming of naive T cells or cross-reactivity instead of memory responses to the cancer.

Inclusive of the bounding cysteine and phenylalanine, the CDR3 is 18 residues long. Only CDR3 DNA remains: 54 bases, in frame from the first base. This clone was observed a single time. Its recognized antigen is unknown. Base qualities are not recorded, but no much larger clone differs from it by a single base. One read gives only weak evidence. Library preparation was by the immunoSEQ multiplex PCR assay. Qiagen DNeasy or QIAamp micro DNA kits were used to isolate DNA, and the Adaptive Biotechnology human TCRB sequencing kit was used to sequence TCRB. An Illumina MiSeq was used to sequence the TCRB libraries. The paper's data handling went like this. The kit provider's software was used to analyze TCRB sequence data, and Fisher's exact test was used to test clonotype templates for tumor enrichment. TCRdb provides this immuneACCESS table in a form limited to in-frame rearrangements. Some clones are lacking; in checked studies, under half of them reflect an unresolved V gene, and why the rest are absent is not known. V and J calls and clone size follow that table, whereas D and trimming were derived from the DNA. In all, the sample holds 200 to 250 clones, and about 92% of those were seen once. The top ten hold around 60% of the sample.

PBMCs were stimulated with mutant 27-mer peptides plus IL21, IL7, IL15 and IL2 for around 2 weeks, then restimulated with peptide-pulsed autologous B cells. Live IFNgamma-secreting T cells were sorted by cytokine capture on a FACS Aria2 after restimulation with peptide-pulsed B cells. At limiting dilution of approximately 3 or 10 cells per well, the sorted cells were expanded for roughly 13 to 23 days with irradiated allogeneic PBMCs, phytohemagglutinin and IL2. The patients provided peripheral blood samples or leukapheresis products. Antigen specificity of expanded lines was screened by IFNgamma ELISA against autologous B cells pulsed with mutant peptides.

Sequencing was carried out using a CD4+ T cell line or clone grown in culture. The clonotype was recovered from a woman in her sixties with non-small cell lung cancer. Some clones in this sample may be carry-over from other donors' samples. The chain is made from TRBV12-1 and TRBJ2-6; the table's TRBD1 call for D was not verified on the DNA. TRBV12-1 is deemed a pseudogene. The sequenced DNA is TGTGCCAGCAGCAAAGCAGTTGTAAGGACAAAGTCGGGCCAACGTCCTGACTTC. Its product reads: CASSKAVVRTKSGQRPDF.